One sample yielded the 23 T cell receptor beta chains listed below, sequenced in a study of identical twins. MiXCR, applied by TCRdb to the 5' RACE reads, yields one record per CDR3 protein. There are 1.5 million to 2 million distinct CDR3 sequences in the sample; about 32% occur only once, and about 0.27% lies in the top ten. Sequenced: cord blood. The receptors were sampled from a newborn girl in good health.

This clonotype showed up just a few times. V usage is TRBV3-1 and J usage is TRBJ2-1; possibly TRBD2 for D (7 bases). Germline CDR1 is LGHDT and CDR2 is YNNKEL (reference sequence). The V end lost 8 bases, the J end lost 0 bases, and 23 bases lay between the germline ends. The CDR3 is 18 residues long. CDR3 sequence (DNA): TGTGCCAGCGGGGGGGCCACTTGGCTAGCGAGCTCCTACAATGAGCAGTTCTTC. This gives the protein CASGGATWLASSYNEQFF.

The gene calls are TRBV12-3 or TRBV12-4 and TRBJ2-7; D might be TRBD1 (5 bases). This CDR3 region has 12 residues. Trimming shortened V by 8 bases and J by 7 bases, and 15 bases separated the two germline ends. The CDR3 nucleotides read TGTGCCAGCTGGATCAGGGTGAGTGAGCAGTACTTC. It is translated as CASWIRVSEQYF.

This clonotype was counted only a few times. This chain connects TRBV6-4 to TRBJ2-3, with 10 nucleotides matching TRBD1. Germline lookup yields CDR1 MRHNA and CDR2 SNTAGT. After removal of 6 bases from V and 3 bases from J, the junction contained 6 bases not matched to a gene. CDR3 length equals 15 residues. The CDR3 bases are TGTGCCAGCAGACGACAGGGGGCGACGACAGATACGCAGTATTTT. Its translation: CASRRQGATTDTQYF.

The chain links TRBV24-1 to TRBJ1-6, with 8 nucleotides matching TRBD1. CDR1 is KGHDR and CDR2 is SFDVKD in the germline V gene. The CDR3 is made up of 14 amino acids. The V and J ends lost 4 bases and 11 bases, in that order; junction bases with no gene match: 6. CDR3 DNA: TGTGCCACCAGTGAAGGACAGGGAAGTGCACCCCTCCACTTT. It yields the protein CATSEGQGSAPLHF.

This clonotype has only a few counts. This chain links TRBV5-1 with TRBJ2-3; possibly TRBD1 or TRBD2 for D (5 bases each). Looked up from germline, CDR1 is SGHRS and CDR2 is YFSETQ. Deletions cut 5 bases from V and 6 bases from J, with 16 bases between. This CDR3 has 14 amino acids. CDR3 protein: CASRSGTGSDTQYF. Here the CDR3 DNA reads TGCGCCAGCAGATCGGGAACAGGATCCGATACGCAGTATTTT.

This clonotype was seen more than once but under ten times. The chain carries TRBV29-1 and TRBJ2-3; 11 nucleotides line up with TRBD2. This CDR3 is 15 amino acids long. Trimming removed 6 bases from V and 3 bases from J; junction bases left unmatched: 8. From germline, CDR1 is SQVTM and CDR2 ANQGSEA. CDR3 in amino acids: CSVPTSGSVTDTQYF. CDR3 bases: TGCAGCGTCCCAACTAGCGGGAGCGTGACAGATACGCAGTATTTT.

This clonotype has a single count. This chain links TRBV6-1 with TRBJ1-4; D ambiguous. CDR3 length: 13 residues. Germline V CDR1 and CDR2: MNHNS, SASEGT. Trimming pared 4 bases from V and 8 bases from J, leaving 11 bases between. The CDR3 region is CASSVVQTEKLFF. CDR3 sequence (DNA): TGTGCCAGCAGTGTGGTCCAGACCGAAAAACTGTTTTTT.

This clonotype turned up a few times. One end of the junction varies from germline; a read error may be responsible. The chain joins TRBV27 to TRBJ2-1, with D uncertain. The CDR3 is 15 residues long. CDR1 MNHEY and CDR2 SMNVEV come from the germline V gene (reference sequence). CDR3 DNA sequence: TGTGCCAGCACTTTAACGGGTCGGCCAAACAATGAGCAGTTCTTC. It is translated as CASTLTGRPNNEQFF.

Many counts were recorded for this clonotype. The V gene is TRBV9, the J gene TRBJ2-1; D may be TRBD2 (5 bases). This CDR3 spans 13 amino acids. Trimming cost V 4 bases and J 4 bases, with 9 bases left between them. Germline V lookup: CDR1 SGDLS, CDR2 YYNGEE. This CDR3 is CASSPTRYNEQFF. The CDR3 DNA follows: TGTGCCAGCAGCCCTACTAGATACAATGAGCAGTTCTTC.

This chain uses TRBV20-1 with TRBJ1-5; D not certain. The CDR3 runs 12 residues. V lost 5 bases, J lost 5 bases, and 10 bases lay in between. CDR1 is DFQATT, CDR2 SNEGSKA, per germline (reference sequence). The CDR3 bases are TGCAGTGCTCCCGCGCGGGATCAGCCCCAGCATTTT. Amino acids: CSAPARDQPQHF.

V is TRBV19 and J is TRBJ2-7; TRBD1 is a possible D gene (5 bases). This CDR3 is 15 amino acids long. The germline V and J ends were trimmed by 5 bases and 0 bases, with 14 bases remaining between them. Germline V gene sequence: CDR1 LNHDA, CDR2 SQIVND (reference sequence). The CDR3 sequence is CASSQGVVFSYEQYF. The CDR3 nucleotides are TGTGCCAGTAGTCAAGGGGTAGTTTTCTCCTACGAGCAGTACTTC.

There are a few counts of this clonotype. The chain links TRBV6-5 to TRBJ2-7, with no clear D. The length of the CDR3 is 15 residues. Germline-derived CDR1 and CDR2 are MNHEY and SVGAGI. V gave up 6 bases and J gave up 0 bases, with 15 bases separating them. The CDR3 DNA is TGTGCCAGCAGACCCCAGCTAGGTCCCTCCTACGAGCAGTACTTC. Protein product: CASRPQLGPSYEQYF.

J is TRBJ1-4 and V is TRBV12-3 or TRBV12-4; D not resolved. This CDR3 region has 14 residues. Trimming took off 5 bases at V and 12 bases at J, with 19 bases between the two ends. The DNA for the CDR3 is TGTGCCAGCAGTCCGCGGACCAGGATAGAAGAACTGTTTTTT. This gives the protein CASSPRTRIEELFF.

V usage is TRBV5-1 and J usage is TRBJ2-7; D gene ambiguous. The CDR3 sequence is 15 residues long. The germline V gene encodes CDR1 SGHRS and CDR2 YFSETQ. Trimming took 0 bases from V and 1 from J, leaving 11 bases between them. The CDR3 nucleotides read TGCGCCAGCAGCTTGGAGGGTGACAAATCCTACGAGCAGTACTTC. This translates into CASSLEGDKSYEQYF.

At least ten counts were recorded for this clonotype. The chain links TRBV29-1 to TRBJ1-1; 10 positions match TRBD1. The CDR3 spans 15 residues. The germline V gene has CDR1 SQVTM and CDR2 ANQGSEA. Germline trimming cut 5 bases from V and 0 bases from J; bases unmatched to any gene: 6. The CDR3 sequence: CSVRLGTGVNTEAFF. The CDR3 DNA sequence: TGCAGCGTTCGACTAGGGACAGGGGTGAACACTGAAGCTTTCTTT.

The chain recombines TRBV11-2 with TRBJ1-1; D is uncertain. Germline V gene sequence: CDR1 SGHAT, CDR2 FQNNGV. Trimming removed 5 bases from V and 7 bases from J, with 11 bases in between. CDR3 size: 12 residues. The CDR3 region has the DNA TGTGCCAGCAGCACCCGACAAAATGAAGCTTTCTTT. It yields the protein CASSTRQNEAFF.

This sequence joins TRBV4-2 and TRBJ2-1, with TRBD2 matching over 11 bases. The J call may be faulty, since TRBJ2-7 better matches the DNA end. The CDR3 is 16 amino acids. Germline values: CDR1 LGHNA, CDR2 YNFKEQ. The CDR3: CASSQDQTSGNNEQYF. The CDR3 DNA follows: TGTGCCAGCAGCCAAGACCAGACTAGCGGGAACAATGAGCAGTACTTC.

This clonotype was seen more than once but under ten times. The chain carries TRBV24-1 and TRBJ2-4; 11 bases are a match to TRBD2. With V trimmed by 3 bases and J by 0 bases, 3 bases remained unmatched. The CDR3 is 17 amino acids. The germline V gene encodes CDR1 KGHDR and CDR2 SFDVKD. The CDR3 sequence: CATSDVGLAGAKNIQYF. The CDR3 DNA reads TGTGCCACCAGTGATGTTGGACTAGCGGGAGCCAAAAACATTCAGTACTTC.

This clonotype was detected a few times. The chain is built from TRBV15 and TRBJ1-4; 8 nucleotides align to TRBD1. The CDR3 has 17 residues. V gave up 6 bases and J gave up 12 bases; unmatched junction bases: 21. Germline V gives CDR1 LNHNV, CDR2 YYDKDF (reference sequence). CDR3 residues: CATSLPRSRGRYEELFF. CDR3 nucleotides: TGTGCCACCAGTCTACCGAGATCCAGGGGGCGTTACGAAGAACTGTTTTTT. The full variable domain, with the rest looked up from reference TRBV15 and TRBJ1-4, is DAMVIQNPRYQVTQFGKPVTLSCSQTLNHNVMYWYQQKSSQAPKLLFHYYDKDFNNEADTPDNFQSRRPNTSFCFLDIRSPGLGDTAMYLCATSLPRSRGRYEELFFGSGTQLSVL.

The genes are TRBV27 and TRBJ2-7; TRBD2 matches 14 bases. The ends lost 6 bases at V and 6 bases at J; junction bases unmatched: 22. Germline V gene lookup returns CDR1 MNHEY and CDR2 SMNVEV (reference sequence). CDR3 length: 20 residues. This CDR3 reads CASRTRVGTGLAGGIGEQYF. CDR3 DNA sequence: TGTGCCAGCAGGACGAGGGTAGGGACAGGACTAGCGGGAGGCATTGGCGAGCAGTACTTC.

The chain is built from TRBV6-6 and TRBJ1-1; D may be TRBD1 (6 bases). V was shortened by 7 bases and J by 0 bases, with 18 bases between the two germline ends. From germline, CDR1 is MNHNY and CDR2 SVGAGI (reference sequence). CDR3 size: 16 residues. The CDR3 region has the DNA TGTGCCAGCACTCTCAACGGGGGGCTCCTGAACACTGAAGCTTTCTTT. Translating it yields CASTLNGGLLNTEAFF.

V is TRBV14 and J is TRBJ2-1; no clear D. The germline gives CDR1 SGHDN, CDR2 FVKESK. The V end was cut by 4 bases, the J end by 0 bases, with 13 bases between. This CDR3 spans 16 amino acids. In DNA, the CDR3 is TGTGCCAGCAGCCGCCCCTACCGAAGCTCCTACAATGAGCAGTTCTTC. The encoded protein is CASSRPYRSSYNEQFF. The complete variable domain, with remaining parts taken from reference TRBV14 and TRBJ2-1, reads EAGVTQFPSHSVIEKGQTVTLRCDPISGHDNLYWYRRVMGKEIKFLLHFVKESKQDESGMPNNRFLAERTGGTYSTLKVQPAELEDSGVYFCASSRPYRSSYNEQFFGPGTRLTVL.

This clonotype was seen more than once but under ten times. The chain carries TRBV2 and TRBJ2-3; TRBD2 matches 11 bases. Germline values: CDR1 SNHLY, CDR2 FYNNEI. The CDR3 has 16 residues. V lost 7 bases and J lost 5; bases outside the gene matches: 11. The CDR3 spells CASTLLLAGAVDTQYF. CDR3 coding DNA: TGTGCCAGCACCCTGCTACTAGCGGGAGCGGTAGATACGCAGTATTTT.